What follows is one T cell receptor beta chain and its context. The sample comes from a study of Graves' ophthalmopathy and Graves' hyperthyroidism. RNA transcripts yielded amplified TCR beta CDR3 regions. Scientists carried out first-round RT-PCR using HTBI primers and then a second-round multiplex PCR. Using its own MiXCR run on the multiplex PCR reads, TCRdb lists one record per CDR3 protein. Of 900,000 to 1,200,000 distinct CDR3 sequences listed, around a third are singletons. Material for sequencing was peripheral blood or thyroid tissue (not recorded which). The source is an adult man with Graves' hyperthyroidism.

The CDR3 loop reads CASIEGQARSAFF. The CDR3 DNA follows: TGTGCCAGCATCGAGGGACAGGCTCGTTCGGCTTTCTTT. The genes are TRBV7-2 and TRBJ1-1; 8 nucleotides line up with TRBD1. Trimming at V came to 7 bases and at J to 11 bases, leaving 12 bases not matched to a gene. In germline, CDR1 is SGHTA, CDR2 FQGNSA. The CDR3 totals 13 residues. The variable domain in full, with the rest retrieved from reference TRBV7-2 and TRBJ1-1, is GAGVSQSPSNKVTEKGKDVELRCDPISGHTALYWYRQSLGQGLEFLIYFQGNSAPDKSGLPSDRFSAERTGGSVSTLTIQRTQQEDSAVYLCASIEGQARSAFFGQGTRLTVV.